This entry is about one T cell receptor beta chain. The antigen is undetermined. CD4+ or CD8+ T cells were sorted as naive CD45RA+ or memory CD45RO+. V lost 2 bases and J 0 bases, leaving 12 bases between the germline ends. Germline V lookup: CDR1 KGHSH, CDR2 LQKENI. This CDR3 contains 16 residues. This sample stems from a study of regulatory dendritic cells for organ transplantation. Study findings and constraints: Naive CD4+ and CD8+ repertoires were highly diverse; memory CD8+ was most oligoclonal. Regulatory dendritic cells appeared to expand memory CD8+ clones less than mature ones. Between individuals, the alloreactive memory CD8+ T cell pool differed considerably.

Here immunoSEQ multiplex PCR was the method, and the copy in TCRdb shows in-frame clones only, minus some. This sample has some 10,000 clones, with about 66% found just once. The receptor was isolated from a human donor in good health. Sequenced sample: memory CD8+ T cells from blood. Documented subset: CD45RO+ memory T cells. The gene calls are TRBV18 and TRBJ2-3; either TRBD1 or TRBD2 may supply D (5 bases each). The CDR3 region is CASSPEGTPSTDTQYF. DNA of the CDR3: TGTGCCAGCTCACCAGAAGGGACCCCTAGCACAGATACGCAGTATTTT.